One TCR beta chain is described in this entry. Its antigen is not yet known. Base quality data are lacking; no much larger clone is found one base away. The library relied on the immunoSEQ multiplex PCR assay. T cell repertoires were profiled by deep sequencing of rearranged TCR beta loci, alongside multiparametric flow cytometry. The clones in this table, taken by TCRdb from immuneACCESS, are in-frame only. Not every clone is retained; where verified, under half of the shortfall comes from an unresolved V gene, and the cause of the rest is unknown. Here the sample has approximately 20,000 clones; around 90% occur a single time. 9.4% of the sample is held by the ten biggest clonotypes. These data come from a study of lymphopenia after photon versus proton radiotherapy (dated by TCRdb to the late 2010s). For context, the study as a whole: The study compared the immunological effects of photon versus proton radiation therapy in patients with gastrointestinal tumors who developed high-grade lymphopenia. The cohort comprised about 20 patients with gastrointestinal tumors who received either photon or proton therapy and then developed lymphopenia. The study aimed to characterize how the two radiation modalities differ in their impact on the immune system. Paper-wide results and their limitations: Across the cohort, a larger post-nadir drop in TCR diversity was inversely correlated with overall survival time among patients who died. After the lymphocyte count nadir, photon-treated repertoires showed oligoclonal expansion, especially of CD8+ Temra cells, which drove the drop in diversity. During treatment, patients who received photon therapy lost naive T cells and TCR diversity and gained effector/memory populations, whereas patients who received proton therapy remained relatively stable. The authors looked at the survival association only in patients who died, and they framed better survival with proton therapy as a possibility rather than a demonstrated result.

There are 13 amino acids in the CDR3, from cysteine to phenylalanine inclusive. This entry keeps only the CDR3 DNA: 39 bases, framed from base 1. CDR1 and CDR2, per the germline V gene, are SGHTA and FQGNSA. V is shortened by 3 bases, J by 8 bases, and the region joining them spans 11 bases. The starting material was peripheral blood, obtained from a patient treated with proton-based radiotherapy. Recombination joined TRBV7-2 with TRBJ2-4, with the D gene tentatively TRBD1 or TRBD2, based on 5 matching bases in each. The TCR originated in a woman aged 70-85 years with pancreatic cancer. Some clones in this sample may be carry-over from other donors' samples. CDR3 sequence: CASSFWMGDIQYF. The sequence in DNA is TGTGCCAGCAGCTTTTGGATGGGGGACATTCAGTACTTC.